The text below deals with one T cell receptor (beta chain). The source of the sample is a study of shared clonotypes between healthy human individuals. Generated by immunoSEQ multiplex PCR, the TCRdb table keeps only in-frame clones and is missing some. The table has under 650,000 clones, 90% to 96% seen once; the top ten hold about 0.057%. The sequence came from a woman aged 25 to 39 in good health. The sequencing sample was made of naive CD4+ T cells sorted from blood. Subset defined: CD45RA+ positively selected.

CDR3 nucleotide sequence: TGTGCCAGCAGCTTCAACCCCCCGACATTTTCCTACGAGCAGTACTTC. It specifies CASSFNPPTFSYEQYF. The chain has TRBV7-2 and TRBJ2-7; D is ambiguous. V was clipped by 3 bases and J by 1 base, with 16 bases between them. Looked up from germline, CDR1 is SGHTA and CDR2 is FQGNSA. The CDR3 runs to 16 residues. Drawing the rest from reference TRBV7-2 and TRBJ2-7, the complete variable domain is GAGVSQSPSNKVTEKGKDVELRCDPISGHTALYWYRQSLGQGLEFLIYFQGNSAPDKSGLPSDRFSAERTGGSVSTLTIQRTQQEDSAVYLCASSFNPPTFSYEQYFGPGTRLTVT.